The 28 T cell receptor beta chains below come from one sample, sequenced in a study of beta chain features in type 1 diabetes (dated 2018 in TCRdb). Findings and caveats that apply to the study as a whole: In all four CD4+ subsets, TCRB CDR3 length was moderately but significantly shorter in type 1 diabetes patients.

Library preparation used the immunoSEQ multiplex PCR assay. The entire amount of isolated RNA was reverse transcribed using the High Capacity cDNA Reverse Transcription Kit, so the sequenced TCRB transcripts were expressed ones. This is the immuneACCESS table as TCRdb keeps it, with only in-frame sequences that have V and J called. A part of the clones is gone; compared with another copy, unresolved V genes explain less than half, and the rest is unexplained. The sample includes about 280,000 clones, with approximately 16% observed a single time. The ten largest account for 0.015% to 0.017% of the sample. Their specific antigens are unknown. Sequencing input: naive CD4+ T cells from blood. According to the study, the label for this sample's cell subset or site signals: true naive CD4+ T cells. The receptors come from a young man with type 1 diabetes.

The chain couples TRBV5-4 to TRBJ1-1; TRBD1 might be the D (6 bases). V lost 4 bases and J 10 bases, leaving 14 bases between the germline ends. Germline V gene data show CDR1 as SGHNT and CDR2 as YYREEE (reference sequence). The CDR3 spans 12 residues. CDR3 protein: CASSRGGGRAFF. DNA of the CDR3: TGTGCCAGCAGCCGCGGGGGCGGACGAGCTTTCTTT.

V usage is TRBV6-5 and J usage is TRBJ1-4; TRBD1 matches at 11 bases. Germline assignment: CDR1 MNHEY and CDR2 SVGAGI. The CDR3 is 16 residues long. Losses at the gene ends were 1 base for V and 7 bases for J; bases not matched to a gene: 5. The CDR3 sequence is CASSYFFGTGGEKLFF. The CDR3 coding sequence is TGTGCCAGCAGTTACTTCTTTGGGACAGGGGGTGAAAAACTGTTTTTT.

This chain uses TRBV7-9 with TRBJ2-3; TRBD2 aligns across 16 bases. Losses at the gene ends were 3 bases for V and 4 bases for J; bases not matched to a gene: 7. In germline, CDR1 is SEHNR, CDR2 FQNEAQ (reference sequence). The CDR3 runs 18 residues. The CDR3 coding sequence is TGTGCCAGCAGCTTCGGGACTAGCGGGAGGGCCAGTGCAGATACGCAGTATTTT. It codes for CASSFGTSGRASADTQYF.

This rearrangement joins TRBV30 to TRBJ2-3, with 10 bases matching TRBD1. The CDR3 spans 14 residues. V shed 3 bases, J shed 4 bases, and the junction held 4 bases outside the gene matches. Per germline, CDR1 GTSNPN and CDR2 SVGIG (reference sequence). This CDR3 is CAWRETGGSDTQYF. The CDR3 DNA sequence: TGTGCCTGGAGAGAGACAGGGGGCTCAGATACGCAGTATTTT.

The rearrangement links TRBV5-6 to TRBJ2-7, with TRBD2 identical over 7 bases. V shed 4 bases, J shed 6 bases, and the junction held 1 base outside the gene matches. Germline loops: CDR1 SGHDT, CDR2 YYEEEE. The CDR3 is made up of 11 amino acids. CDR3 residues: CASSREGEQYF. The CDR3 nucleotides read TGTGCCAGCAGCAGGGAGGGCGAGCAGTACTTC.

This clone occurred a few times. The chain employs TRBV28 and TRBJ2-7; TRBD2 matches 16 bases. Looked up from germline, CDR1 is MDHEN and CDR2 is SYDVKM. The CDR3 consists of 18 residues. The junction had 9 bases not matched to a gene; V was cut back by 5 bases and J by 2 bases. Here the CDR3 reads CASSTTGTSGGVAYEQYF. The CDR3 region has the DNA TGTGCCAGCAGTACTACCGGGACTAGCGGGGGGGTTGCCTACGAGCAGTACTTC.

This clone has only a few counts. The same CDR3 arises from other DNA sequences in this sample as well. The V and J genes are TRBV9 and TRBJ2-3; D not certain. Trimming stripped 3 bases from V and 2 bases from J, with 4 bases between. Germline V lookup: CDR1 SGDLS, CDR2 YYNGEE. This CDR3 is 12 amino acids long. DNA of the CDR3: TGTGCCAGCAGCGCTAACACAGATACGCAGTATTTT. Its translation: CASSANTDTQYF.

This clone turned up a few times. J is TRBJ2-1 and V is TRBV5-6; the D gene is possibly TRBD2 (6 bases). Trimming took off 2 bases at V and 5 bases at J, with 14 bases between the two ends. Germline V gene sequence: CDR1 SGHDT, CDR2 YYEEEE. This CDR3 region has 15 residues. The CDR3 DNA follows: TGTGCCAGCAGCTTCGATCGGGGGACCAACAATGAGCAGTTCTTC. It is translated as CASSFDRGTNNEQFF.

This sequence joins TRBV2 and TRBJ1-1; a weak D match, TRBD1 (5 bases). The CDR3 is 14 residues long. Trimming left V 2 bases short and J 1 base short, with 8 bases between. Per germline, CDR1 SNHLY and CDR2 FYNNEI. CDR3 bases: TGTGCCAGCAGTGAACAGGGTTGGAACACTGAAGCTTTCTTT. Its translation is CASSEQGWNTEAFF.

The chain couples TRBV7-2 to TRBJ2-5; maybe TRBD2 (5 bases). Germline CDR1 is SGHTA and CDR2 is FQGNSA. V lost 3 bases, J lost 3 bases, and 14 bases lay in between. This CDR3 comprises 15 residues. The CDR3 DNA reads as TGTGCCAGCAGCTTGCCGGACTGGTACGAAGAGACCCAGTACTTC. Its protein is CASSLPDWYEETQYF.

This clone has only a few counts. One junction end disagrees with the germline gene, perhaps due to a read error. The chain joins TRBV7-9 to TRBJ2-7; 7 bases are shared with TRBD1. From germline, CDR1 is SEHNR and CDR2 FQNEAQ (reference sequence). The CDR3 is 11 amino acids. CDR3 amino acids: CASSLDQGVNF. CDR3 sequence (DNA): TGTGCCAGCAGCTTAGATCAGGGGGTGAACTTC.

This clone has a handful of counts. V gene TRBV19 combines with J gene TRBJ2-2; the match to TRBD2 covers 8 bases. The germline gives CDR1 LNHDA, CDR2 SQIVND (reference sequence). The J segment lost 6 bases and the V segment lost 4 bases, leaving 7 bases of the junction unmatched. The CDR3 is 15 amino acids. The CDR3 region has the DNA TGTGCCAGTAGTAAGAGCGGGAGTGGGCCCGGGGAGCTGTTTTTT. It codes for CASSKSGSGPGELFF.

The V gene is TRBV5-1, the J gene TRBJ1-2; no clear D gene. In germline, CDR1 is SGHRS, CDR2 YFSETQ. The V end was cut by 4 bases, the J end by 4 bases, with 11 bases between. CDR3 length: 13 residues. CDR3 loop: CASSAGSLYGYTF. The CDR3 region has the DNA TGCGCCAGCAGCGCGGGATCCCTCTATGGCTACACCTTC.

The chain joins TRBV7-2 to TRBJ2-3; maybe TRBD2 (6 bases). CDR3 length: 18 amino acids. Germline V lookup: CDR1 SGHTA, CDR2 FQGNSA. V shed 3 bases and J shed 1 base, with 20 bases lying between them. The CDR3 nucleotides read TGTGCCAGCAGCTTTCGGGTGTCCGGCGGGACGCGCACAGATACGCAGTATTTT. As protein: CASSFRVSGGTRTDTQYF. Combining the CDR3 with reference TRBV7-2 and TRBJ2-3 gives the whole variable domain GAGVSQSPSNKVTEKGKDVELRCDPISGHTALYWYRQSLGQGLEFLIYFQGNSAPDKSGLPSDRFSAERTGGSVSTLTIQRTQQEDSAVYLCASSFRVSGGTRTDTQYFGPGTRLTVL.

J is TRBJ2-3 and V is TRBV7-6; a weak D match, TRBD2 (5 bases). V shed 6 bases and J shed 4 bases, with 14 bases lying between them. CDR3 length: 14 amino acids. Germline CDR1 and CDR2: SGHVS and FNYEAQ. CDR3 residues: CASSSSWPPDTQYF. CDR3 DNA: TGTGCCAGCAGTTCTAGCTGGCCCCCAGATACGCAGTATTTT.

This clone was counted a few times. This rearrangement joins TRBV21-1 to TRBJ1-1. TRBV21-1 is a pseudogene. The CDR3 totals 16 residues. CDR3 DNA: TGTGCCATCAAGGGGGGGCGCGTGATATTGAACACTGAAGCTTTCTTT. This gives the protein CAIKGGRVILNTEAFF.

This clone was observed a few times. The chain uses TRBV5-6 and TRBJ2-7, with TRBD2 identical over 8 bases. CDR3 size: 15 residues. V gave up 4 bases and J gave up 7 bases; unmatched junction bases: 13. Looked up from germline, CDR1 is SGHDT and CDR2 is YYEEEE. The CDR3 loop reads CASSPTGGGRREQYF. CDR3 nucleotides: TGTGCCAGCAGCCCTACCGGGGGGGGGCGAAGGGAGCAGTACTTC.

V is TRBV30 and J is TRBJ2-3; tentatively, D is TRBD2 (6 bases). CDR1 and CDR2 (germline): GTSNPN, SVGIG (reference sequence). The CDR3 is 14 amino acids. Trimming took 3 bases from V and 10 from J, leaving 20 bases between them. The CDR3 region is CAWSRGTHGGSQYF. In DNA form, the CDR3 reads TGTGCCTGGAGCCGGGGGACCCACGGGGGATCGCAGTATTTT.

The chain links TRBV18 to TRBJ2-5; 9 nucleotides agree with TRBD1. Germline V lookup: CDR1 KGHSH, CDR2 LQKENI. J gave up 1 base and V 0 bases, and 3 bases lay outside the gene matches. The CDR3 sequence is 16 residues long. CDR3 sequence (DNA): TGTGCCAGCTCACCACCGGGACAGGGAAGCCAAGAGACCCAGTACTTC. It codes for CASSPPGQGSQETQYF. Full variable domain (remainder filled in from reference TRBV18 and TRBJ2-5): NAGVMQNPRHLVRRRGQEARLRCSPMKGHSHVYWYRQLPEEGLKFMVYLQKENIIDESGMPKERFSAEFPKEGPSILRIQQVVRGDSAAYFCASSPPGQGSQETQYFGPGTRLLVL.

The CDR3 sequence: CASSETTLYNEQFF. The CDR3 DNA sequence: TGTGCCAGCAGTGAAACTACCTTATACAATGAGCAGTTCTTC. The genes are TRBV25-1 and TRBJ2-1; D gene unclear. This CDR3 region has 14 residues. Between the trimmed V and J ends, which lost 2 bases and 4 bases, there was a span of 9 bases. From germline, CDR1 is MGHDK and CDR2 SYGVNS.

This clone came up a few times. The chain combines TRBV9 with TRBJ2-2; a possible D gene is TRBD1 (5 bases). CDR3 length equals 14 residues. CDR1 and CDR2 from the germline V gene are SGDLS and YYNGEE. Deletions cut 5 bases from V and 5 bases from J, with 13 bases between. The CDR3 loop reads CASSKQDGTGELFF. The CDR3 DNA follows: TGTGCCAGCAGTAAACAGGACGGGACCGGGGAGCTGTTTTTT.

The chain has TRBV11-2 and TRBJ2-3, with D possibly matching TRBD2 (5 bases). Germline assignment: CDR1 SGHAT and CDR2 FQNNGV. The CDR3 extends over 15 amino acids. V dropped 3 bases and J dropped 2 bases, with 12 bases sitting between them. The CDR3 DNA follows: TGTGCCAGCAGCTTTCGCGGGCTCATCACAGATACGCAGTATTTT. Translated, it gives CASSFRGLITDTQYF.

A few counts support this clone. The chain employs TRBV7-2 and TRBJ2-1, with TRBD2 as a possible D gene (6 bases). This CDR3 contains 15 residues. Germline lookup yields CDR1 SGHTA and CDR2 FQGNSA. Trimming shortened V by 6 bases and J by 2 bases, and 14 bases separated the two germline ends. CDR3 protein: CASSYGGSAYNEQFF. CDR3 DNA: TGTGCCAGCAGTTACGGGGGTAGCGCCTACAATGAGCAGTTCTTC. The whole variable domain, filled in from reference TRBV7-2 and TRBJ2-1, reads GAGVSQSPSNKVTEKGKDVELRCDPISGHTALYWYRQSLGQGLEFLIYFQGNSAPDKSGLPSDRFSAERTGGSVSTLTIQRTQQEDSAVYLCASSYGGSAYNEQFFGPGTRLTVL.

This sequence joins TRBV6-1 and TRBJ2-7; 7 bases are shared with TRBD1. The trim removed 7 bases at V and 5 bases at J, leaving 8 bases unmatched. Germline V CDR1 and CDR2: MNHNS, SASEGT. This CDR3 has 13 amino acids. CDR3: CASTLDRVHEQYF. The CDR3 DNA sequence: TGTGCCAGCACTCTCGACAGGGTTCACGAGCAGTACTTC.

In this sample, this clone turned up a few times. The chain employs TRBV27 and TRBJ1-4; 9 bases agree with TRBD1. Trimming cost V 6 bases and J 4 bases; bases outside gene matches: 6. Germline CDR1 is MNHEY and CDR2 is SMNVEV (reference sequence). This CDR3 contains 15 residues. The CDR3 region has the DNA TGTGCCAGCAGCCGGACAGGGGCTTTTAATGAAAAACTGTTTTTT. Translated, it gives CASSRTGAFNEKLFF.

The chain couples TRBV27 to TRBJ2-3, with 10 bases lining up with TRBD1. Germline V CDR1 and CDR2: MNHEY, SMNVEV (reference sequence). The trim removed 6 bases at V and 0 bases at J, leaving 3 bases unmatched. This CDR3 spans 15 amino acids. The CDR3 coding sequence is TGTGCCAGCAGCCGACAGGGGGCTAGCACAGATACGCAGTATTTT. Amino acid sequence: CASSRQGASTDTQYF.

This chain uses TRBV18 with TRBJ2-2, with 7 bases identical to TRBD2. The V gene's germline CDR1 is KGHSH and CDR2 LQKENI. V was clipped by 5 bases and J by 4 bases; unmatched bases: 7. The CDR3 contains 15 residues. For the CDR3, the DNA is TGTGCCAGCTCATGGGCCGGGAGGAGCACCGGGGAGCTGTTTTTT. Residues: CASSWAGRSTGELFF.

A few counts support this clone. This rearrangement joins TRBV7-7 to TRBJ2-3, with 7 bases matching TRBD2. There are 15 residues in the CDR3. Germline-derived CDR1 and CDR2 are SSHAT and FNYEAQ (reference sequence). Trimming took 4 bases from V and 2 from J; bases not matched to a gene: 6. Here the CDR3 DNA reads TGTGCCAGCAGCTCCTTAAGCGGGGTCACAGATACGCAGTATTTT. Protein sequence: CASSSLSGVTDTQYF.